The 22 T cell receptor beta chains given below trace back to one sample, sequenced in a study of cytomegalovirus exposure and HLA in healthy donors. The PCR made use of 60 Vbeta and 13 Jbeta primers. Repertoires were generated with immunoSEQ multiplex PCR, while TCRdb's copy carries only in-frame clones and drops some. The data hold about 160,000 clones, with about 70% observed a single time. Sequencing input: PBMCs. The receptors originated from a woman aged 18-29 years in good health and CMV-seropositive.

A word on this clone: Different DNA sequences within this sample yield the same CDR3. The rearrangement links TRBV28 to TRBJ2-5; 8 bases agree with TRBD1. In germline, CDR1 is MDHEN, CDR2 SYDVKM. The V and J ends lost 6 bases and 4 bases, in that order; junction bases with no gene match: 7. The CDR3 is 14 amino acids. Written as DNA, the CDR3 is TGTGCCAGCAGCCGTGGACAGGGAAGAGAGACCCAGTACTTC. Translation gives CASSRGQGRETQYF.

CDR3 coding DNA: TGTGCCAGCAGTTTTGGACTAGCGGGGGGCAATGAGCAGTTCTTC. This gives the protein CASSFGLAGGNEQFF. The gene calls are TRBV28 and TRBJ2-1, with TRBD2 matching over 14 bases. V was clipped by 3 bases and J by 6 bases; unmatched bases: 1. Per germline, CDR1 MDHEN and CDR2 SYDVKM. The CDR3 is made up of 15 amino acids.

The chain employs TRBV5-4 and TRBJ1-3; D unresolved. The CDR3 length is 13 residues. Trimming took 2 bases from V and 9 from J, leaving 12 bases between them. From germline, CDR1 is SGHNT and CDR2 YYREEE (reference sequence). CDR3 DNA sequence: TGTGCCAGCAGCTTAATCGGGGAAGGCACCATATATTTT. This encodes CASSLIGEGTIYF.

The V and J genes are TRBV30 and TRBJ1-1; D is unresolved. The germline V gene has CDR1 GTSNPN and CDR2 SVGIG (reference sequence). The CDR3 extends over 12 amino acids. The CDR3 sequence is CAWSREWTEAFF. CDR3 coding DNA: TGTGCGTGGTCTAGAGAGTGGACTGAAGCTTTCTTT. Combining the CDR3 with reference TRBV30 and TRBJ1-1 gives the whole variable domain SQTIHQWPATLVQPVGSPLSLECTVEGTSNPNLYWYRQAAGRGLQLLFYSVGIGQISSEVPQNLSASRPQDRQFILSSKKLLLSDSGFYLCAWSREWTEAFFGQGTRLTVV.

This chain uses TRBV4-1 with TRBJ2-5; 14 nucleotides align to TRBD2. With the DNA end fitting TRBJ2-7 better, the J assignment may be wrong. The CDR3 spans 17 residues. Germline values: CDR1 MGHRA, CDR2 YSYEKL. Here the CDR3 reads CASSQVGTSGSSYEQYF. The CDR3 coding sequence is TGCGCCAGCAGCCAAGTAGGGACTAGCGGGAGCTCCTACGAGCAGTACTTC.

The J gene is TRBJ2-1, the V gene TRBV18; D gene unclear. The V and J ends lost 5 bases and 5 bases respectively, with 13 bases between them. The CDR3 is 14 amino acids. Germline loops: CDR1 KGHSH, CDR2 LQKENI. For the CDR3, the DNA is TGTGCCAGCTCAGGTTACGGAGACCACAATGAGCAGTTCTTC. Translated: CASSGYGDHNEQFF.

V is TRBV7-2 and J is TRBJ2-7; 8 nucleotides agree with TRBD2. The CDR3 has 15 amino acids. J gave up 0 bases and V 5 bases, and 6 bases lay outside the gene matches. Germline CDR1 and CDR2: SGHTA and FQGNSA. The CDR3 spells CASSPSGGRSYEQYF. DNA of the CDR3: TGTGCCAGCAGCCCCAGCGGGGGCCGCTCCTACGAGCAGTACTTC.

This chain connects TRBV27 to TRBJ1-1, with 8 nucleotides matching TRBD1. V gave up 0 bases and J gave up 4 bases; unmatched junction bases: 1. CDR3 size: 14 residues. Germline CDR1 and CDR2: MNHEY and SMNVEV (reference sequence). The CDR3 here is CASSLSQGGTEAFF. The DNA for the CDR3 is TGTGCCAGCAGTTTATCACAGGGGGGCACTGAAGCTTTCTTT.

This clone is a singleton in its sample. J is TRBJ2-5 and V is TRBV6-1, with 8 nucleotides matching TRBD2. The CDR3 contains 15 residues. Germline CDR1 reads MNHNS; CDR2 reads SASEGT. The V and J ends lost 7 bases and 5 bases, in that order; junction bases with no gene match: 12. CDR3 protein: CASKGLKAGDETQYF. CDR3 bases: TGTGCCAGCAAAGGTCTGAAAGCGGGGGATGAGACCCAGTACTTC.

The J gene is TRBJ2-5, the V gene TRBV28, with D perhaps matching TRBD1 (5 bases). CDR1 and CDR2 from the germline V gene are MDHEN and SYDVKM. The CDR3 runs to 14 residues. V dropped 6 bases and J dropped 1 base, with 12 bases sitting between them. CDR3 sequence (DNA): TGTGCCAGCAGCCACGGTGGGGCCCAAGAGACCCAGTACTTC. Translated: CASSHGGAQETQYF.

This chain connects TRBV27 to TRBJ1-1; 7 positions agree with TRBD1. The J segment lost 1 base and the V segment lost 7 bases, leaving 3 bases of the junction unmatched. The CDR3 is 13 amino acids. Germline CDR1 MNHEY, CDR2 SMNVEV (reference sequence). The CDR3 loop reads CASTRQGNTEAFF. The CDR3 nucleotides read TGTGCCAGCACGAGACAGGGGAACACTGAAGCTTTCTTT.

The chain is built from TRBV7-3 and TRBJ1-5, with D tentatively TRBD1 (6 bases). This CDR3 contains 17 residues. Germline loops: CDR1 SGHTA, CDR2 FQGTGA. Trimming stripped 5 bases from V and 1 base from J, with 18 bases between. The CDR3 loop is CASSTQTTGPSNQPQHF. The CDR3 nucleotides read TGTGCCAGCAGCACGCAGACTACAGGGCCCAGCAATCAGCCCCAGCATTTT.

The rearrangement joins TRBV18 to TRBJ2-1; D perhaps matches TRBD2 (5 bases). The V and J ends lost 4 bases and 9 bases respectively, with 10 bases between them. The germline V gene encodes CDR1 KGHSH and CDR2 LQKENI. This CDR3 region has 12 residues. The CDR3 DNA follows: TGTGCCAGCTCACTGGGAGATGTTGAGCAGTTCTTC. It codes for CASSLGDVEQFF.

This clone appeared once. The DNA for the CDR3 is TGTGCCAGCAGCGAGTACAGGGGGGATACGCAGTATTTT. Its translation is CASSEYRGDTQYF. The chain couples TRBV6-1 to TRBJ2-3; 8 positions agree with TRBD1. Germline trimming cut 6 bases from V and 6 bases from J; bases unmatched to any gene: 5. From germline, CDR1 is MNHNS and CDR2 SASEGT. This CDR3 comprises 13 residues.

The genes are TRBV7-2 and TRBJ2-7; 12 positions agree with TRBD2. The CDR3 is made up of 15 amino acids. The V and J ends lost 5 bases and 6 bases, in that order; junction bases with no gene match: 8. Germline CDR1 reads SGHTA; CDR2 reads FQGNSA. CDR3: CASSPRGLAGPEQYF. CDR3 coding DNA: TGTGCCAGCAGCCCGAGAGGACTAGCGGGACCCGAGCAGTACTTC.

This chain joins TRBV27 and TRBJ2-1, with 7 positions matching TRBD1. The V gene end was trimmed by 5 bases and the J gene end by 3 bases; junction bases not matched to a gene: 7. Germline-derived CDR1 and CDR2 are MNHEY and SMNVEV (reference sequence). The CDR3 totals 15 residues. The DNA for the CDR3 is TGTGCCAGCAGTCCCCGACAGGGATTCTACAATGAGCAGTTCTTC. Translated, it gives CASSPRQGFYNEQFF.

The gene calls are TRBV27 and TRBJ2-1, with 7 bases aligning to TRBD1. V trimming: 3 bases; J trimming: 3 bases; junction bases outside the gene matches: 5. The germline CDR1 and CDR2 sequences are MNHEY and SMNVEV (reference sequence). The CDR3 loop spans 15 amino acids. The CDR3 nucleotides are TGTGCCAGCAGTTTCCGGGACAGACACTACAATGAGCAGTTCTTC. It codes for CASSFRDRHYNEQFF.

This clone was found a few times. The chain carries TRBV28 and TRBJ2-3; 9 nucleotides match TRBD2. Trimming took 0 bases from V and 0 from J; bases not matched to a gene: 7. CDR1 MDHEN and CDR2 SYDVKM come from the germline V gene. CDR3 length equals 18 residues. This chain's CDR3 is CASSLWTAGGPSTDTQYF. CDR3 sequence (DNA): TGTGCCAGCAGTTTATGGACTGCGGGAGGGCCTAGCACAGATACGCAGTATTTT.

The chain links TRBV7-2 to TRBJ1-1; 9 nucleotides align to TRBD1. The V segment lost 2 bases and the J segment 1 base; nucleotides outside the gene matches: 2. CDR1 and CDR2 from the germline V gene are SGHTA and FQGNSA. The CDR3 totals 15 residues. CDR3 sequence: CASSLNRGPNTEAFF. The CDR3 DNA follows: TGTGCCAGCAGCTTAAACAGGGGGCCGAACACTGAAGCTTTCTTT.

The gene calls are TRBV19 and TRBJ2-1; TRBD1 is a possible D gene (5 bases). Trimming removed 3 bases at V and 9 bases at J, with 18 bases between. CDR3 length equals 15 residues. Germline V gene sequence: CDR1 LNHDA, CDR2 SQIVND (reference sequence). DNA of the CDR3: TGTGCCAGTAGTATTGGGGCAGGCCTTGATCTTGAGCAGTTCTTC. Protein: CASSIGAGLDLEQFF.

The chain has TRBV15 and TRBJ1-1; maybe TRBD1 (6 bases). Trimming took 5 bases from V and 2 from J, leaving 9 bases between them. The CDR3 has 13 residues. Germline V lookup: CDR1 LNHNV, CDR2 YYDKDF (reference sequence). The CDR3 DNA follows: TGTGCCACCAGCGTACAGGGTAACACTGAAGCTTTCTTT. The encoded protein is CATSVQGNTEAFF.

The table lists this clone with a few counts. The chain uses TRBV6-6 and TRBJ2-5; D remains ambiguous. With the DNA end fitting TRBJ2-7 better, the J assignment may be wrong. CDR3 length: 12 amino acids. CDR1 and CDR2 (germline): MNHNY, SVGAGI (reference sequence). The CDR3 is CASSYTGDEQYF. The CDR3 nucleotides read TGTGCCAGCAGTTACACCGGAGACGAGCAGTACTTC.